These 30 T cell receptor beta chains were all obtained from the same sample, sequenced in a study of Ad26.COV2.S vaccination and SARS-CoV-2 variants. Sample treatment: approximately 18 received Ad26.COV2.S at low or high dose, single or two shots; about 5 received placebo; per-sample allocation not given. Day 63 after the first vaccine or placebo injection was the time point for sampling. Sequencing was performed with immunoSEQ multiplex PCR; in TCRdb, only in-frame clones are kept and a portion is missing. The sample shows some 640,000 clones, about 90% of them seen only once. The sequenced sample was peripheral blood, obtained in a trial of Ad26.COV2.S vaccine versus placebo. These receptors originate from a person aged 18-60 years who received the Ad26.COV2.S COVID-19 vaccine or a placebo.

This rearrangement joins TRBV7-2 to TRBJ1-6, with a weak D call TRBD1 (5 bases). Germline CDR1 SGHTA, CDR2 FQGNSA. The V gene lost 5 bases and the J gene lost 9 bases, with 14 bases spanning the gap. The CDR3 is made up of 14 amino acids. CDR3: CASSSKAGGSPLHF. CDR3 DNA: TGTGCCAGCAGCAGCAAAGCCGGGGGTTCACCCCTCCACTTT.

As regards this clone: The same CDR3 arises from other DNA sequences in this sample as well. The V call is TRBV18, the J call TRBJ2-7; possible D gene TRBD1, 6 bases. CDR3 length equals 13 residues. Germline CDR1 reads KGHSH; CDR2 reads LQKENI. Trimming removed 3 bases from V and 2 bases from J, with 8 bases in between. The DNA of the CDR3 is TGTGCCAGCTCACCCGGGACACCCTACGAGCAGTACTTC. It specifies CASSPGTPYEQYF.

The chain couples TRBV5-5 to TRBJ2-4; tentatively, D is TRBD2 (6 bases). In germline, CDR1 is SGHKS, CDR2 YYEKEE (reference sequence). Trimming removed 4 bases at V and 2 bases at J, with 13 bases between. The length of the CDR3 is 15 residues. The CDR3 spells CASSPTGETKNIQYF. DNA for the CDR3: TGTGCCAGCAGCCCGACGGGGGAAACCAAAAACATTCAGTACTTC.

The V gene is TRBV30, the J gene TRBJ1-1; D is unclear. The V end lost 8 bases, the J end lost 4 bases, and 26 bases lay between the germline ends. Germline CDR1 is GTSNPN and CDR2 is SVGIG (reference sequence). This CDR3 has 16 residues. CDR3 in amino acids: CAQGKEMGSVGTEAFF. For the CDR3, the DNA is TGTGCCCAAGGGAAGGAAATGGGTTCAGTAGGCACTGAAGCTTTCTTT. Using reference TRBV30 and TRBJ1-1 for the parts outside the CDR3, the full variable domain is SQTIHQWPATLVQPVGSPLSLECTVEGTSNPNLYWYRQAAGRGLQLLFYSVGIGQISSEVPQNLSASRPQDRQFILSSKKLLLSDSGFYLCAQGKEMGSVGTEAFFGQGTRLTVV.

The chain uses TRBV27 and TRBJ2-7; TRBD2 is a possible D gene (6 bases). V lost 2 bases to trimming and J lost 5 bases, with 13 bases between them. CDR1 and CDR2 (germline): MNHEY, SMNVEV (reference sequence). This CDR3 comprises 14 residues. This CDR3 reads CASSLGTSGHEQYF. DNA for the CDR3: TGTGCCAGCAGTTTAGGGACTTCTGGACACGAGCAGTACTTC.

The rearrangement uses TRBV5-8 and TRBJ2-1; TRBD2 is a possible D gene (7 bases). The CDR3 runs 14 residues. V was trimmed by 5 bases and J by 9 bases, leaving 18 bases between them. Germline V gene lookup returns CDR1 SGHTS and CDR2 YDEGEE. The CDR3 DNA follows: TGTGCCAGCAGTGGACAGCGGTGGGAGGGTGAGCAGTTCTTC. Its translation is CASSGQRWEGEQFF.

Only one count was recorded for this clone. CDR3 bases: TGCGCCAGCAGCCAAGAAGATGGGTCCGCGTCGGACTATGGCTACACCTTC. It is translated as CASSQEDGSASDYGYTF. The V and J genes are TRBV4-1 and TRBJ1-2; the D is unclear. V lost 0 bases and J lost 3, with 17 bases in between. The CDR3 totals 17 residues. The germline V gene encodes CDR1 MGHRA and CDR2 YSYEKL.

The CDR3 region is CASRRTPEASYGYTF. The CDR3 region has the DNA TGTGCCAGCAGGAGGACCCCCGAAGCCTCCTATGGCTACACCTTC. This sequence joins TRBV7-2 and TRBJ1-2; D gene ambiguous. The V end was cut by 6 bases, the J end by 4 bases, with 18 bases between. The CDR3 consists of 15 residues. Germline lookup yields CDR1 SGHTA and CDR2 FQGNSA.

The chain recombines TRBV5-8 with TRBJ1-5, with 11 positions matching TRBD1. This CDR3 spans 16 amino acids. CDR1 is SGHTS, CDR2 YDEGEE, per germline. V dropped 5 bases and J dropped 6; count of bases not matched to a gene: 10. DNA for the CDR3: TGTGCCAGCAGAATTGGCGGGACAGGGGGTGGTCAGCCCCAGCATTTT. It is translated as CASRIGGTGGGQPQHF.

CDR3 region: CASSPPASRNTIYF. CDR3 DNA sequence: TGTGCCAGCTCACCACCGGCTTCCAGAAACACCATATATTTT. The gene calls are TRBV18 and TRBJ1-3; D uncertain. The CDR3 is 14 amino acids. CDR1 and CDR2 from the germline V gene are KGHSH and LQKENI. Trimming pared 0 bases from V and 5 bases from J, leaving 8 bases between.

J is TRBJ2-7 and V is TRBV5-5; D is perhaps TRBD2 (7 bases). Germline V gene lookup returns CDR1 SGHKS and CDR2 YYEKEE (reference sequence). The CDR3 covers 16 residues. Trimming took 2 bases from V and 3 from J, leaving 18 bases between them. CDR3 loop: CASSFVAGATFYEQYF. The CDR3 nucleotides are TGTGCCAGCAGCTTCGTGGCGGGGGCTACCTTCTACGAGCAGTACTTC. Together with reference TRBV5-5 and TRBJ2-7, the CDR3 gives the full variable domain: DAGVTQSPTHLIKTRGQQVTLRCSPISGHKSVSWYQQVLGQGPQFIFQYYEKEERGRGNFPDRFSARQFPNYSSELNVNALLLGDSALYLCASSFVAGATFYEQYFGPGTRLTVT.

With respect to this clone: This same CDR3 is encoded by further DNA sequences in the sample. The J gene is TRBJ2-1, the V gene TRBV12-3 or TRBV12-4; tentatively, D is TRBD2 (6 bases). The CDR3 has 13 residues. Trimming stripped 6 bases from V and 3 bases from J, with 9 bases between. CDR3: CASSPDYYNEQFF. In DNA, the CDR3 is TGTGCCAGCAGCCCGGACTACTACAATGAGCAGTTCTTC.

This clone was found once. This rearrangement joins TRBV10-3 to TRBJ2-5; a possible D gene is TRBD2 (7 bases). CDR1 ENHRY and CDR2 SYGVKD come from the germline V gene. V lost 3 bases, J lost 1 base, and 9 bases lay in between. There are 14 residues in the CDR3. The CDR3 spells CAISEGGVQETQYF. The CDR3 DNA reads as TGTGCCATCAGTGAAGGGGGGGTCCAAGAGACCCAGTACTTC.

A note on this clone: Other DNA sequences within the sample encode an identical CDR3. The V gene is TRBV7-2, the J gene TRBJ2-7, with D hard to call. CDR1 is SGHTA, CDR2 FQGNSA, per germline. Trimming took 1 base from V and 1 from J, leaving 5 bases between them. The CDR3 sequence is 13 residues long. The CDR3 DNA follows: TGTGCCAGCAGCTTAGATGGTTCCTACGAGCAGTACTTC. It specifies CASSLDGSYEQYF.

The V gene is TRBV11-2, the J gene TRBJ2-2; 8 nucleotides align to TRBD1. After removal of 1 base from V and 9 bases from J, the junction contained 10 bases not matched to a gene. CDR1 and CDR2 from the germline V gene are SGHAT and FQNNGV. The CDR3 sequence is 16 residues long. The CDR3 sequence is CASSLVEQGVRRELFF. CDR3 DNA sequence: TGTGCCAGCAGCTTAGTGGAACAGGGGGTTAGGAGGGAGCTGTTTTTT.

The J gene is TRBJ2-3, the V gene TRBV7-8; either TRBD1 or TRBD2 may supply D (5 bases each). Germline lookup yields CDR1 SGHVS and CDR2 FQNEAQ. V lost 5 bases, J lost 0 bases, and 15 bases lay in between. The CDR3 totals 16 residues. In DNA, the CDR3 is TGTGCCAGCAGCCTCCTGAGGGGCGGGAGCACAGATACGCAGTATTTT. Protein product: CASSLLRGGSTDTQYF.

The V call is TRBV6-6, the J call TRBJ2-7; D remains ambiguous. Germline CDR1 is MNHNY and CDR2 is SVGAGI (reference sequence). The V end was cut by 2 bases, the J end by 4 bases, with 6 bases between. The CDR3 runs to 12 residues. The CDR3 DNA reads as TGTGCCAGCAGTTACGCAGGATACGAGCAGTACTTC. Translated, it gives CASSYAGYEQYF.

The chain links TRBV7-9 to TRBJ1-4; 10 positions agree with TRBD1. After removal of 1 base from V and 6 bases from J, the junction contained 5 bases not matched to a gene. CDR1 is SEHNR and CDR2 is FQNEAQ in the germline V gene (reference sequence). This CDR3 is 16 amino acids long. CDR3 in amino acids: CASSLGQGAEDEKLFF. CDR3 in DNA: TGTGCCAGCAGCTTAGGACAGGGGGCGGAAGATGAAAAACTGTTTTTT.

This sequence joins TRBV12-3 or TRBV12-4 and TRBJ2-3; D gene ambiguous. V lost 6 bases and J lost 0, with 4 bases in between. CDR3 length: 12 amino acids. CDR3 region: CASRPSTDTQYF. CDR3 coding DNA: TGTGCCAGCAGACCTAGCACAGATACGCAGTATTTT.

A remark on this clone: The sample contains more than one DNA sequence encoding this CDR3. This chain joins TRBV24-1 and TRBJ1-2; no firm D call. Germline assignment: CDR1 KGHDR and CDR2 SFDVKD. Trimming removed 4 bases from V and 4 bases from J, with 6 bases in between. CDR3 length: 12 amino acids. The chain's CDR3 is CATSDNSYGYTF. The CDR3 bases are TGTGCCACCAGTGACAATAGCTATGGCTACACCTTC.

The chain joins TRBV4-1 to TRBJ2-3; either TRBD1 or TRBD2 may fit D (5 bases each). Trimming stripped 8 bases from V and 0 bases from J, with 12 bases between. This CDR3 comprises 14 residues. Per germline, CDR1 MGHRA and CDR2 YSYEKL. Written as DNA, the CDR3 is TGCGCCAGCCGGTTGGGGGTGAGCACAGATACGCAGTATTTT. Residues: CASRLGVSTDTQYF.

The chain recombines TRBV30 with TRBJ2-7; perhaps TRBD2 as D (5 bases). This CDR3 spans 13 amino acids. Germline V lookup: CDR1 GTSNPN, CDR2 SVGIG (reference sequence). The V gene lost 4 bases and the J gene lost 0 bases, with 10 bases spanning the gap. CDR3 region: CAWTVGSSYEQYF. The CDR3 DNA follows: TGTGCCTGGACCGTGGGGAGCTCCTACGAGCAGTACTTC. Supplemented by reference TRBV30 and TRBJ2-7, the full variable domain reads SQTIHQWPATLVQPVGSPLSLECTVEGTSNPNLYWYRQAAGRGLQLLFYSVGIGQISSEVPQNLSASRPQDRQFILSSKKLLLSDSGFYLCAWTVGSSYEQYFGPGTRLTVT.

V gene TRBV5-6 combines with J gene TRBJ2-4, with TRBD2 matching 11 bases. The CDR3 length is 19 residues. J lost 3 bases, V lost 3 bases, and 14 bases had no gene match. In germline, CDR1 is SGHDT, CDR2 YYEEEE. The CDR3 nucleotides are TGTGCCAGCAGCTCGGATTGGCTTAGCGGGAGGGTTGGCAAAAACATTCAGTACTTC. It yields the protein CASSSDWLSGRVGKNIQYF.

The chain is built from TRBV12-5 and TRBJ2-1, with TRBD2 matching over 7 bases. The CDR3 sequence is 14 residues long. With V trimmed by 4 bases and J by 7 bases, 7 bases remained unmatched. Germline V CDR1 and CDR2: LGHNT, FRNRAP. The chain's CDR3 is CASGSGTGGNEQFF. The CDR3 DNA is TGTGCTAGTGGTTCCGGGACGGGGGGAAATGAGCAGTTCTTC.

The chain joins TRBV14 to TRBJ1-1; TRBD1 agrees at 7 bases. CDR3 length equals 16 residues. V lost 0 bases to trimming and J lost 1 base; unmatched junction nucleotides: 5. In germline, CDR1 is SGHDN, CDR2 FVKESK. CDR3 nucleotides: TGTGCCAGCAGCCAAGATTTTGGGACAGCGAACACTGAAGCTTTCTTT. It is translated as CASSQDFGTANTEAFF.

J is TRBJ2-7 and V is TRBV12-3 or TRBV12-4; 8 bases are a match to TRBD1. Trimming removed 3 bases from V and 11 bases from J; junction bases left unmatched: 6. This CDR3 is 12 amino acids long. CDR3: CASSFWQGAKYF. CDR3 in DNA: TGTGCCAGCAGTTTCTGGCAGGGGGCGAAGTACTTC.

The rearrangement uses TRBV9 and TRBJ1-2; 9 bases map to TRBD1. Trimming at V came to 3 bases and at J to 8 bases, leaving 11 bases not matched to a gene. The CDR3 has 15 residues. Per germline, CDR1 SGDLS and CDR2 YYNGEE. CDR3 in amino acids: CASSARQGEAGGYTF. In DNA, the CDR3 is TGTGCCAGCAGCGCACGACAGGGGGAGGCTGGAGGCTACACCTTC.

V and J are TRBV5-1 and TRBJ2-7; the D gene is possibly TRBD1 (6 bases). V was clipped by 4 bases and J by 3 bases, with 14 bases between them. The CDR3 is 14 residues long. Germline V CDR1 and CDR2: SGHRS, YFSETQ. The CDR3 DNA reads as TGCGCCAGCAGCCCGGACAGCCAGATCTACGAGCAGTACTTC. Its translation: CASSPDSQIYEQYF.

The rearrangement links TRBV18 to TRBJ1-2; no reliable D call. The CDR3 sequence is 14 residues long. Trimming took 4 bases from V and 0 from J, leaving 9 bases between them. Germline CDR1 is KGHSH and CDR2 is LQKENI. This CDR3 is CASSLDGANYGYTF. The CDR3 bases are TGTGCCAGCTCACTGGACGGAGCTAACTATGGCTACACCTTC.

CDR3 sequence reads: CASSFGQANSPLHF. The CDR3 region has the DNA TGTGCCAGCAGTTTCGGACAGGCCAATTCACCCCTCCACTTT. This chain joins TRBV3-1 (or the pseudogene TRBV3-2) and TRBJ1-6; 7 bases align to TRBD1. This CDR3 comprises 14 residues. V lost 6 bases and J lost 7; bases outside the gene matches: 6. Germline V gene sequence: CDR1 LGHDT, CDR2 YNNKEL (reference sequence).